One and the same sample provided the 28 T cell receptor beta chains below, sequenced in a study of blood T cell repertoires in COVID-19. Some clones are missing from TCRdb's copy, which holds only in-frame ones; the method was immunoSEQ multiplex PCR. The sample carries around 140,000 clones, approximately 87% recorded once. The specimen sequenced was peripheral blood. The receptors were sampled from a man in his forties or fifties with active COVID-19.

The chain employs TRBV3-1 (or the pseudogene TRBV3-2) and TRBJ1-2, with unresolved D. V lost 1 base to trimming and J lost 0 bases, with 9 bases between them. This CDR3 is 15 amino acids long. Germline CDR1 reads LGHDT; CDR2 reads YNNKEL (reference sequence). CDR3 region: CASSQGLEANYGYTF. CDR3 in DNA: TGTGCCAGCAGCCAAGGATTAGAAGCTAACTATGGCTACACCTTC.

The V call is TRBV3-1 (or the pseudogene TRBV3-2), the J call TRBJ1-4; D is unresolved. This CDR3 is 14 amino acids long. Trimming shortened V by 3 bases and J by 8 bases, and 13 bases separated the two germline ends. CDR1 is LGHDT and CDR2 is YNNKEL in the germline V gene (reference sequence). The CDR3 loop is CASSQGRGQEKLFF. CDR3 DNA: TGTGCCAGCAGCCAGGGCCGAGGGCAGGAAAAACTGTTTTTT.

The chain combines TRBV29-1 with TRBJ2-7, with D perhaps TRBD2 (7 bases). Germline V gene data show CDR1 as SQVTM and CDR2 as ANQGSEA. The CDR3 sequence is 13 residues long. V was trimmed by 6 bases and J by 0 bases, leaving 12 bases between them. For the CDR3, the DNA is TGCAGCGTGGGGGGGGCAGGCTCCTACGAGCAGTACTTC. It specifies CSVGGAGSYEQYF.

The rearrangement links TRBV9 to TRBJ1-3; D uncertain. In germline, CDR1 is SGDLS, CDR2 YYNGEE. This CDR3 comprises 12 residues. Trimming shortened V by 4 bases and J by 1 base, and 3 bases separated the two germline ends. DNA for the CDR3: TGTGCCAGCAGCACTTCTGGAAACACCATATATTTT. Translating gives CASSTSGNTIYF.

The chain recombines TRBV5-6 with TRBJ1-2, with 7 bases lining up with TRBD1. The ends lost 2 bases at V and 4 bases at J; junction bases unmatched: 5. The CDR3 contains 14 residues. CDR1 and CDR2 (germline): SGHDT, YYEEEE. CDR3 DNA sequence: TGTGCCAGCAGCTTAGGGGCAGGGGGCTATGGCTACACCTTC. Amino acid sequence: CASSLGAGGYGYTF.

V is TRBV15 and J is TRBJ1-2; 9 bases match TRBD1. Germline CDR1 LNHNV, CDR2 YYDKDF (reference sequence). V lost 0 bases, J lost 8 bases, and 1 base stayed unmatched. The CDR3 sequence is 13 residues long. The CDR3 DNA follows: TGTGCCACCAGCAGAGACGACAGGGGGGGCTACACCTTC. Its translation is CATSRDDRGGYTF.

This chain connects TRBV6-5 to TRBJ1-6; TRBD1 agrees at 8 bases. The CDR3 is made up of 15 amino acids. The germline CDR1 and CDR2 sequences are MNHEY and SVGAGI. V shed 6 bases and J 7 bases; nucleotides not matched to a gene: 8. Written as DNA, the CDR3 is TGTGCCAGCAGAGCTGGGACAGGAGGGAATTCACCCCTCCACTTT. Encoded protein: CASRAGTGGNSPLHF.

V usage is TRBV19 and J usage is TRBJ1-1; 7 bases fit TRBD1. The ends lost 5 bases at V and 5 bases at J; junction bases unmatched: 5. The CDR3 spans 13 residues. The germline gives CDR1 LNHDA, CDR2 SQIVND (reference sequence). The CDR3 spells CASSGHRGTEAFF. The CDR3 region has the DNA TGTGCCAGTAGTGGGCACAGGGGAACTGAAGCTTTCTTT.

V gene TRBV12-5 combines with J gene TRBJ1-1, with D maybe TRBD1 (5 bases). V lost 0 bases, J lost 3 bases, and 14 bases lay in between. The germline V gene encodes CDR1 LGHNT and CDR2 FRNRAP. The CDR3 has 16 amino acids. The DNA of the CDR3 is TGTGCTAGTGGTTTGGTTTTGGGTAGGGGTGACACTGAAGCTTTCTTT. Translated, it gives CASGLVLGRGDTEAFF.

CDR3 DNA sequence: TGTGCCAGCAGCAGCAGCTTCAGGTGGGAAGAGACCCAGTACTTC. This encodes CASSSSFRWEETQYF. V usage is TRBV5-5 and J usage is TRBJ2-5; the D is unclear. From germline, CDR1 is SGHKS and CDR2 YYEKEE (reference sequence). The V end was cut by 4 bases, the J end by 3 bases, with 16 bases between. The CDR3 loop spans 15 amino acids.

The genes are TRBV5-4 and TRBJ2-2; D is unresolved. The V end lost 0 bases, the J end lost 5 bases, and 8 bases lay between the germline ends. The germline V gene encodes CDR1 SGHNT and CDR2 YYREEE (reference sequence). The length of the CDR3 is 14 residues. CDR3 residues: CASSLGAQTGELFF. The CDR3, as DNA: TGTGCCAGCAGCTTGGGTGCCCAGACCGGGGAGCTGTTTTTT.

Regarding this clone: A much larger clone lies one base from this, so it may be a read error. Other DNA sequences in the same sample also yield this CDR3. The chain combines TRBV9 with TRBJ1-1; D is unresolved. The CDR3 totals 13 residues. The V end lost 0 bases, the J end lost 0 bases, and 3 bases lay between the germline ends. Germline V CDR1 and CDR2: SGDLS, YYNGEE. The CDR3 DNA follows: TGTGCCAGCAGCGTAGCAGTGAACACTGAAGCTTTCTTT. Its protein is CASSVAVNTEAFF.

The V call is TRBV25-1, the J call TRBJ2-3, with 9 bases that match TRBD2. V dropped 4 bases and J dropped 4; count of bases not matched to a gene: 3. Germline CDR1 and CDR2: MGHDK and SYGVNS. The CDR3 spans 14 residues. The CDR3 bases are TGTGCCAGCAGTGGTAGCGGGGGCGCAGATACGCAGTATTTT. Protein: CASSGSGGADTQYF.

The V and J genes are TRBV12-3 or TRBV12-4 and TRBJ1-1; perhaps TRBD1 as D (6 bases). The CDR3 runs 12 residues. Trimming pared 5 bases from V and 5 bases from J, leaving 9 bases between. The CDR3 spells CASSLTGTEAFF. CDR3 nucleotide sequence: TGTGCCAGCAGTCTCACAGGGACTGAAGCTTTCTTT.

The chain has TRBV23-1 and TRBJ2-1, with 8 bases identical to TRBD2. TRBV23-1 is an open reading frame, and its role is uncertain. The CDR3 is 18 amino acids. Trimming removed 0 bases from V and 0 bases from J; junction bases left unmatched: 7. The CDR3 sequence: CASSQSASGGRSYNEQFF. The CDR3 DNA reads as TGCGCCAGCAGTCAATCTGCCAGCGGGGGTCGCTCCTACAATGAGCAGTTCTTC.

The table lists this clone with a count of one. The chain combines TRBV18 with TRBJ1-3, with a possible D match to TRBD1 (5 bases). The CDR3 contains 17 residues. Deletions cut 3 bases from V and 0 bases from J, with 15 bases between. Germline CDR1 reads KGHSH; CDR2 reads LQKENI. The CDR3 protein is CASSPQRTTVSGNTIYF. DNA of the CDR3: TGTGCCAGCTCACCCCAGAGAACGACAGTCTCTGGAAACACCATATATTTT.

The CDR3 region is CASSLGQGGGYTF. CDR3 DNA: TGTGCCAGCAGCTTGGGACAGGGAGGTGGCTACACCTTC. The V call is TRBV5-6, the J call TRBJ1-2, with 7 bases matching TRBD1. CDR3 length: 13 residues. CDR1 is SGHDT and CDR2 is YYEEEE in the germline V gene. V shed 0 bases and J 7 bases; nucleotides not matched to a gene: 3.

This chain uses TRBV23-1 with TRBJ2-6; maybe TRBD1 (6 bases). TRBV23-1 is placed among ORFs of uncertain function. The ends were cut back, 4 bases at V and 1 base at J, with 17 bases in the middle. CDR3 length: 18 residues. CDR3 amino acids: CASSLIGTGWSGANVLTF. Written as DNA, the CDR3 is TGCGCCAGCAGTCTCATCGGAACAGGGTGGTCTGGGGCCAACGTCCTGACTTTC.

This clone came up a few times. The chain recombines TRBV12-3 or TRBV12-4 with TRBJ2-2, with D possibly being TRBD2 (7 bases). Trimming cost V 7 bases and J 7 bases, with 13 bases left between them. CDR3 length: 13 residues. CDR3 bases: TGTGCCAGCAAAAAGGGGGGGGGCGGGGAGCTGTTTTTT. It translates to CASKKGGGGELFF.

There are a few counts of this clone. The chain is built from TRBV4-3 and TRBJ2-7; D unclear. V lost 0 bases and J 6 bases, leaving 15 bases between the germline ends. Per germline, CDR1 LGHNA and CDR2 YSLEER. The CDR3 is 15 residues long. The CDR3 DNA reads TGCGCCAGCAGCCAAGATCGAAATCCGGTTTTCGAGCAGTACTTC. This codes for CASSQDRNPVFEQYF.

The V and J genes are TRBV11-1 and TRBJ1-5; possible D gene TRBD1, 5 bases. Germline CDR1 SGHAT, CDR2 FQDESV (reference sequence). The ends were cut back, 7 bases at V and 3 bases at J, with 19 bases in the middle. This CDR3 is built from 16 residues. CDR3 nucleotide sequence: TGTGCCAGCACCTCGGGTTGTGGGGGGTCCAATCAGCCCCAGCATTTT. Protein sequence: CASTSGCGGSNQPQHF.

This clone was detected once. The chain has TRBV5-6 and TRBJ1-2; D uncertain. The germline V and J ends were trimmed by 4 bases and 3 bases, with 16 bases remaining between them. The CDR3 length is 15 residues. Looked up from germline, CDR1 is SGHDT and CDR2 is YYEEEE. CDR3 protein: CASSVGTARYYGYTF. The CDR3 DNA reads TGTGCCAGCAGCGTGGGAACCGCCCGGTACTATGGCTACACCTTC.

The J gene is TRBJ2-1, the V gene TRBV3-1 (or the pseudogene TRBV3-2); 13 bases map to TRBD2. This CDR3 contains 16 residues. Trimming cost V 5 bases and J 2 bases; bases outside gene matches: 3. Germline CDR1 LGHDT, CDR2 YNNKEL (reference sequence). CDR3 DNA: TGTGCCAGCAGCAGGACTAGCGGGGGCGCCTACAATGAGCAGTTCTTC. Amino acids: CASSRTSGGAYNEQFF.

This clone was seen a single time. CDR3 sequence reads: CASSLGDIGNTIYF. As DNA, the CDR3 is TGTGCCAGCAGCTTAGGGGACATTGGAAACACCATATATTTT. J is TRBJ1-3 and V is TRBV7-2; D perhaps matches TRBD1 (6 bases). Deletions cut 1 base from V and 3 bases from J, with 7 bases between. The length of the CDR3 is 14 residues. Germline loops: CDR1 SGHTA, CDR2 FQGNSA.

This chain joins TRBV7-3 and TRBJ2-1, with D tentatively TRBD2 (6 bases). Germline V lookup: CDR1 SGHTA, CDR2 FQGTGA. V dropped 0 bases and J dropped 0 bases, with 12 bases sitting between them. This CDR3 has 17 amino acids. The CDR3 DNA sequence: TGTGCCAGCAGCTTAACAGGAGGGGCCAGCTCCTACAATGAGCAGTTCTTC. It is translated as CASSLTGGASSYNEQFF.

CDR3 residues: CASSTRRDRGPDYGYTF. DNA for the CDR3: TGTGCCAGCAGCACCCGCCGGGACAGGGGTCCGGACTATGGCTACACCTTC. The chain employs TRBV7-8 and TRBJ1-2, with 10 bases identical to TRBD1. Unmatched junction bases numbered 12, after V lost 5 bases and J lost 3 bases. CDR3 length equals 17 residues. Germline values: CDR1 SGHVS, CDR2 FQNEAQ.

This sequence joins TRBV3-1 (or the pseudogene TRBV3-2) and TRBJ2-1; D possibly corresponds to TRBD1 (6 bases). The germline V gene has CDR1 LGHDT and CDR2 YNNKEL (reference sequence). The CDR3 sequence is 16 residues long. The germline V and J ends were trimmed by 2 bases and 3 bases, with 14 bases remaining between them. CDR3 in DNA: TGTGCCAGCAGCCAAAGGTCAGGGGCGAACTACAATGAGCAGTTCTTC. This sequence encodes CASSQRSGANYNEQFF.

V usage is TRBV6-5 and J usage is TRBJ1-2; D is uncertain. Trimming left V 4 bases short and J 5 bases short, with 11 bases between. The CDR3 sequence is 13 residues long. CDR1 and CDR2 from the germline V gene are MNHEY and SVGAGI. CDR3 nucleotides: TGTGCCAGCAGTTCCCGGGAGAAATATGGCTACACCTTC. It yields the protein CASSSREKYGYTF.